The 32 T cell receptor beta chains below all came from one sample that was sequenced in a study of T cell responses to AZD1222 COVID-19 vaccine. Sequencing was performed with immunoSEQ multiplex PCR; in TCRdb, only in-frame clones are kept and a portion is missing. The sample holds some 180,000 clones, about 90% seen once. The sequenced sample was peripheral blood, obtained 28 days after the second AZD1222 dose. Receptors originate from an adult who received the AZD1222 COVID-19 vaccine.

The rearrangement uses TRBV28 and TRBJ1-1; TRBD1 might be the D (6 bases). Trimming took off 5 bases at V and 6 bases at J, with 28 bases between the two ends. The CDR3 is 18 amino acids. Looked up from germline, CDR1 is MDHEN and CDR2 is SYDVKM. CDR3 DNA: TGTGCCAGCAGTACAGCACAGGGCCCCGGGGTAACGGGCCCTGAAGCTTTCTTT. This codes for CASSTAQGPGVTGPEAFF.

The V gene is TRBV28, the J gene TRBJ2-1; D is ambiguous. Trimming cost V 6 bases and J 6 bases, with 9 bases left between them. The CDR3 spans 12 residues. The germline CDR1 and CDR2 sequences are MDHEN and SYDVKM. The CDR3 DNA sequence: TGTGCCAGCAGGACCAGAAGCAATGAGCAGTTCTTC. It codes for CASRTRSNEQFF.

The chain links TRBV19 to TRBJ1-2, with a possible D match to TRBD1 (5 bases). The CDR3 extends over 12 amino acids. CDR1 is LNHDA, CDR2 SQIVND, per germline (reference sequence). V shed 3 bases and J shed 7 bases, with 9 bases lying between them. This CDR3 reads CASSIWGSGYTF. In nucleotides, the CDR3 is TGTGCCAGTAGTATTTGGGGCTCTGGCTACACCTTC. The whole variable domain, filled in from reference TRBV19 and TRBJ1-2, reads DGGITQSPKYLFRKEGQNVTLSCEQNLNHDAMYWYRQDPGQGLRLIYYSQIVNDFQKGDIAEGYSVSREKKESFPLTVTSAQKNPTAFYLCASSIWGSGYTFGSGTRLTVV.

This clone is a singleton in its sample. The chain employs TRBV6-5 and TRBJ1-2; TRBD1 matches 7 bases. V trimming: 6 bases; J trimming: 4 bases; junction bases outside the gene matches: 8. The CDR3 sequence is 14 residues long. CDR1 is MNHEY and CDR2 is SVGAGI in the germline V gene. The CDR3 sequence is CASRPQGVGYGYTF. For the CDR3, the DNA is TGTGCCAGCAGACCCCAGGGGGTGGGCTATGGCTACACCTTC.

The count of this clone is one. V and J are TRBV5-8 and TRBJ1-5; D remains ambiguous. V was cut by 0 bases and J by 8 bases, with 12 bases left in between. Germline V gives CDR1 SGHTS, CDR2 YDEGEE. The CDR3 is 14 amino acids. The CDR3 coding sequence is TGTGCCAGCAGCTTGGTAGGATATCTGGAGCCCCAGCATTTT. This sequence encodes CASSLVGYLEPQHF. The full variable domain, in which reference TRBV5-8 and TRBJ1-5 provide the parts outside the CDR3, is EAGVTQSPTHLIKTRGQQATLRCSPISGHTSVYWYQQALGLGLQFLLWYDEGEERNRGNFPPRFSGRQFPNYSSELNVNALELEDSALYLCASSLVGYLEPQHFGDGTRLSIL.

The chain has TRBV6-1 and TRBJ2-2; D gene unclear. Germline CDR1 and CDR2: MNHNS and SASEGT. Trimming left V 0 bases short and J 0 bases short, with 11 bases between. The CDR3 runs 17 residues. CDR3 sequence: CASSEAIWQPNTGELFF. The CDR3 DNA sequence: TGTGCCAGCAGTGAAGCGATCTGGCAACCGAACACCGGGGAGCTGTTTTTT.

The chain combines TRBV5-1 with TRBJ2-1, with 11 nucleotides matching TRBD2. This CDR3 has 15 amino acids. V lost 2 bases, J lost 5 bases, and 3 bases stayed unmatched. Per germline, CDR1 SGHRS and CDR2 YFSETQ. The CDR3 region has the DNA TGCGCCAGCAGCTTCGGGACTAGCGGAGACAATGAGCAGTTCTTC. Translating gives CASSFGTSGDNEQFF.

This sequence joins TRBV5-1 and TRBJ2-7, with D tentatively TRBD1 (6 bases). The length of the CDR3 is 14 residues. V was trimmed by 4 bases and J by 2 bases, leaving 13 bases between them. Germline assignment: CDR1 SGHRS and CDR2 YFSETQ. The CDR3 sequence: CASSPWDTTYEQYF. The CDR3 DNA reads TGCGCCAGCAGCCCCTGGGACACAACCTACGAGCAGTACTTC.

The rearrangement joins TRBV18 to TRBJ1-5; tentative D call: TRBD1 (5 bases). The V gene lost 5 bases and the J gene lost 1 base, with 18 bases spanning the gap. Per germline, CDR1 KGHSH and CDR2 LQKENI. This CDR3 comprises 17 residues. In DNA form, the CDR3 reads TGTGCCAGCTCATCTCGGGGCGGAGGTTCGAGCAATCAGCCCCAGCATTTT. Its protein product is CASSSRGGGSSNQPQHF.

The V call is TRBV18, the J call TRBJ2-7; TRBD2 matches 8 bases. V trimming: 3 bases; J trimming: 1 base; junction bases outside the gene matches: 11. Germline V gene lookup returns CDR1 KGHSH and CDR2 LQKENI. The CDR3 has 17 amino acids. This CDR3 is CASSPRKSGSGSYEQYF. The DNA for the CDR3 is TGTGCCAGCTCACCGAGGAAGAGCGGGAGTGGGTCCTACGAGCAGTACTTC.

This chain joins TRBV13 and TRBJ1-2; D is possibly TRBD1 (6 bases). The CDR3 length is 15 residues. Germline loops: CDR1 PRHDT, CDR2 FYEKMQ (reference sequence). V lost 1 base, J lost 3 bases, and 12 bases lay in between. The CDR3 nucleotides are TGTGCCAGCAGCTTAGAAGGCAGGGGCTACTATGGCTACACCTTC. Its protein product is CASSLEGRGYYGYTF.

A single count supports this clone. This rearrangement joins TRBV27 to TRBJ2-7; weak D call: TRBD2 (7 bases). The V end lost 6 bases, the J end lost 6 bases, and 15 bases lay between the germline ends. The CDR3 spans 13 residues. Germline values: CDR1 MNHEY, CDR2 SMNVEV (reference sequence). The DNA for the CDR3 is TGTGCCAGCAGGTTCGGGGGGCTAGGCGAGCAGTACTTC. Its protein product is CASRFGGLGEQYF.

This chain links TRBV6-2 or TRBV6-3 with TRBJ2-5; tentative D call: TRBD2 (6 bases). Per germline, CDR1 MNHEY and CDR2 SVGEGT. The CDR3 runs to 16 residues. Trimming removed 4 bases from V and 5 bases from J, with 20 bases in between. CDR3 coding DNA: TGTGCCAGCAGTTCCTTCTCGGGACTCAGGATGGAGACCCAGTACTTC. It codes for CASSSFSGLRMETQYF.

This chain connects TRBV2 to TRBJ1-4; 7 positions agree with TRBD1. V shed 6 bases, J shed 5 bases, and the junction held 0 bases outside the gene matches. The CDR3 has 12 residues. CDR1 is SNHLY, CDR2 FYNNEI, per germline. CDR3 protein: CASRGGNEKLFF. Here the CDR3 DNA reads TGTGCCAGCAGAGGGGGCAATGAAAAACTGTTTTTT.

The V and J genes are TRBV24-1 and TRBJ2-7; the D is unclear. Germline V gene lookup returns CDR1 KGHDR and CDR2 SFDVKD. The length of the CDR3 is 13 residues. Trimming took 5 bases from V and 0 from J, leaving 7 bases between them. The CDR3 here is CATSAGASYEQYF. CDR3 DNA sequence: TGTGCCACCAGTGCAGGAGCCTCCTACGAGCAGTACTTC.

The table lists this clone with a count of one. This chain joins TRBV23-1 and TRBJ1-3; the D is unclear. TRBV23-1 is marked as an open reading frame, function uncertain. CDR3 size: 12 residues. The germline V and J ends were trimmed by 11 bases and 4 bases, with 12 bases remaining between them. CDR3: CALGGYGNTIYF. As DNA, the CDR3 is TGCGCCCTGGGCGGTTACGGAAACACCATATATTTT.

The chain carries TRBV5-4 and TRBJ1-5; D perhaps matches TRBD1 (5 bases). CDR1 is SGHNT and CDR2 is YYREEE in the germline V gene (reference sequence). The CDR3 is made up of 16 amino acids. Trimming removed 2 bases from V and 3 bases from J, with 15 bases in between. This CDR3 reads CASSLSRGGVNQPQHF. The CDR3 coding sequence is TGTGCCAGCAGCTTATCACGGGGGGGAGTCAATCAGCCCCAGCATTTT.

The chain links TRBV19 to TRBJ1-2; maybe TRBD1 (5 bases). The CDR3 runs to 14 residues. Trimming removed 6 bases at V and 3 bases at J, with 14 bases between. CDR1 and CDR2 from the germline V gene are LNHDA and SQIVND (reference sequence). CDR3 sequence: CASRTGQADYGYTF. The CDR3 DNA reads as TGTGCCAGTAGAACGGGGCAGGCCGACTATGGCTACACCTTC.

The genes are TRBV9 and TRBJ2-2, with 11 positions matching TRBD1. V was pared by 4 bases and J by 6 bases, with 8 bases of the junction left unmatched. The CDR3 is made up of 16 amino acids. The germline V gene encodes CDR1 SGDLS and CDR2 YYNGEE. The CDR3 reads CASSPPLGQGAGELFF. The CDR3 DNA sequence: TGTGCCAGCAGCCCCCCCTTGGGACAGGGGGCCGGGGAGCTGTTTTTT.

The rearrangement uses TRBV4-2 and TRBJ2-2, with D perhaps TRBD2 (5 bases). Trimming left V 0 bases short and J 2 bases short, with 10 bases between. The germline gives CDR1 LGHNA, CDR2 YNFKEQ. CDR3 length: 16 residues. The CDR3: CASSQDTAVNTGELFF. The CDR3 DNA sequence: TGTGCCAGCAGCCAAGATACAGCGGTTAACACCGGGGAGCTGTTTTTT.

CDR3 sequence reads: CASSSGQNPWTGELFF. CDR3 nucleotides: TGTGCCAGCAGCTCTGGACAGAATCCCTGGACCGGGGAGCTGTTTTTT. The J gene is TRBJ2-2, the V gene TRBV5-8; a weak D match, TRBD1 (6 bases). This CDR3 contains 16 residues. V shed 3 bases and J shed 5 bases, with 17 bases lying between them. Germline V CDR1 and CDR2: SGHTS, YDEGEE.

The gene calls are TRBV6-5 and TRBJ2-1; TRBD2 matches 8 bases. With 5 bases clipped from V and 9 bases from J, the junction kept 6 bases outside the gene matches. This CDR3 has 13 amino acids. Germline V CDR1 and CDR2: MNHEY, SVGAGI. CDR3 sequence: CASSSRLASEQFF. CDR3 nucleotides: TGTGCCAGCAGTAGTCGACTAGCGTCTGAGCAGTTCTTC.

The CDR3 reads CASSLNRVGGETQYF. Written as DNA, the CDR3 is TGTGCCAGCAGCTTGAATCGGGTGGGAGGGGAGACCCAGTACTTC. The chain uses TRBV7-9 and TRBJ2-5; 7 positions agree with TRBD2. V shed 3 bases and J 5 bases; nucleotides not matched to a gene: 9. Germline assignment: CDR1 SEHNR and CDR2 FQNEAQ (reference sequence). CDR3 length equals 15 residues.

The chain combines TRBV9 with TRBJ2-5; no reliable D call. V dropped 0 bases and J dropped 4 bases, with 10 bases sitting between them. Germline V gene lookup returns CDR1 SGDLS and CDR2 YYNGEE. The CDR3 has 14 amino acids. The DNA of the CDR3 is TGTGCCAGCAGCGTAGCCCCCCAGCGAGAGACCCAGTACTTC. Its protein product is CASSVAPQRETQYF.

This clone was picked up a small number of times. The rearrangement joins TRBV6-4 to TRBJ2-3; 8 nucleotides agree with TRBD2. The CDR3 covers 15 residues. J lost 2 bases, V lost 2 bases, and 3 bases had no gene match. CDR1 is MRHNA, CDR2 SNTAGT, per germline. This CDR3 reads CASSDNGGATDTQYF. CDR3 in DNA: TGTGCCAGCAGTGACAACGGGGGGGCCACAGATACGCAGTATTTT.

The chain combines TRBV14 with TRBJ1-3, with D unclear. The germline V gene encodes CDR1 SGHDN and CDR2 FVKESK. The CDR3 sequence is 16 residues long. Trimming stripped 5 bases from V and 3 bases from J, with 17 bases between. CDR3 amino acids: CASSARGVQIGNTIYF. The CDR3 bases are TGTGCCAGCAGCGCCCGTGGAGTTCAAATTGGAAACACCATATATTTT.

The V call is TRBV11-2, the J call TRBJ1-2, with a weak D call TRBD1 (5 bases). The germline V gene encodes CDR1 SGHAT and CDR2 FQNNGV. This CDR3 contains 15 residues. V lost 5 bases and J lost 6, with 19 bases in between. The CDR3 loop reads CASSKGPSLGDGYTF. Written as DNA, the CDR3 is TGTGCCAGCAGCAAAGGACCGTCCTTAGGGGATGGCTACACCTTC.

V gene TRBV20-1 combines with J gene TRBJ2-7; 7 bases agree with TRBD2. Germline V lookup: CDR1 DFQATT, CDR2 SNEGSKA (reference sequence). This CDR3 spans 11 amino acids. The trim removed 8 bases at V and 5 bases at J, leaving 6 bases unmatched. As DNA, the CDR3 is TGCAGTCCCGCTAGCGGAGACGAGCAGTACTTC. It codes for CSPASGDEQYF.

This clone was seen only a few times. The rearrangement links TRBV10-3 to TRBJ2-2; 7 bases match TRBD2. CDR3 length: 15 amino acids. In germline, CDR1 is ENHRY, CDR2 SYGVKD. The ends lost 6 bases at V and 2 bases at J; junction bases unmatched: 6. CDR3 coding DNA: TGTGCCATCAGGGAAGCTAGCGGCAACACCGGGGAGCTGTTTTTT. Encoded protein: CAIREASGNTGELFF.

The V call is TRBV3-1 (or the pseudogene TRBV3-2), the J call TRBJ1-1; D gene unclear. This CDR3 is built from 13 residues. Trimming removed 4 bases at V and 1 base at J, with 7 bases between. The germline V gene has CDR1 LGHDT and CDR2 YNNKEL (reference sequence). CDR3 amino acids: CASSPWENTEAFF. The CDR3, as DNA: TGTGCCAGCAGCCCCTGGGAGAACACTGAAGCTTTCTTT.

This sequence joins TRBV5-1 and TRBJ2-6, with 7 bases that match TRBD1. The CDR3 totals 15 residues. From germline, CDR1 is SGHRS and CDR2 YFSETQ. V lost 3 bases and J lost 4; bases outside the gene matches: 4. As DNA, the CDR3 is TGCGCCAGCAGCTCGGGACAGTCGGGGGCCAACGTCCTGACTTTC. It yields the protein CASSSGQSGANVLTF.

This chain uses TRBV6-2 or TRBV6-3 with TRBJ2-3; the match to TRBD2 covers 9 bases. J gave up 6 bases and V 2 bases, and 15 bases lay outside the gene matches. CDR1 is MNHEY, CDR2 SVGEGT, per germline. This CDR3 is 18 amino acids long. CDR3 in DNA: TGTGCCAGCAGTTACCACAGTAGCGGGGGACAACCATGGGATACGCAGTATTTT. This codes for CASSYHSSGGQPWDTQYF.